The T cell receptor beta chain under discussion was sequenced for a study of T cell repertoires in cytomegalovirus infection. Across the whole study: Based on public TCR beta signatures, there were indications of CMV infection and of a matching HLA type. Notes on the study in general: CMV-specific TCR beta clonotypes restricted by HLA-C were the ones dominating the ex vivo response. CMV carriers having the relevant HLA were flagged by cumulative public TCR beta family frequency.

There are many counts of this clonotype. Its target is not known. Trimming took off 5 bases at V and 2 bases at J, with 15 bases between the two ends. This CDR3 is built from 16 residues. Germline loops: CDR1 SGHTA, CDR2 FQGNSA. MiXCR, applied by TCRdb to the reads, yields one record per CDR3 protein. The sample consists of hundreds of thousands of distinct CDR3 sequences, roughly 35% of them appearing once. Sequences were obtained from PBMCs. The chain links TRBV7-2 to TRBJ2-2; possibly TRBD1 for D (6 bases). This TCR was sampled from a human donor in good health (CMV status not recorded). Some clones in this sample may be carry-over from other donors' samples. For the CDR3, the DNA is TGTGCCAGCAGCCCGAGGGGGAGCCTAAACACCGGGGAGCTGTTTTTT. As protein: CASSPRGSLNTGELFF.